These 17 T cell receptor beta chains were all obtained from the same sample, sequenced in a study of T cell repertoires in cytomegalovirus infection. One entry per CDR3 protein, called by TCRdb with MiXCR from the reads. The sample records some 700,000 distinct CDR3 sequences, 35% to 40% being singletons. The sequencing input was PBMCs. Receptors originate from a human donor in good health (CMV status not recorded). Some clones in this sample may be carry-over from other donors' samples.

With respect to this clonotype: The junction departs from germline at one end; a sequencing error may be responsible. The CDR3 region is CSARGPNQPKHF. CDR3 coding DNA: TGCAGTGCTAGAGGACCCAATCAGCCCAAGCATTTT. This chain connects TRBV20-1 to TRBJ1-5; D remains ambiguous. The CDR3 spans 12 residues. Germline CDR1 is DFQATT and CDR2 is SNEGSKA (reference sequence).

There are a few counts of this clonotype. The chain couples TRBV28 to TRBJ2-6; 8 nucleotides align to TRBD1. The length of the CDR3 is 16 residues. CDR1 is MDHEN, CDR2 SYDVKM, per germline. Trimming at V came to 6 bases and at J to 2 bases, leaving 6 bases not matched to a gene. CDR3 DNA: TGTGCCAGCAGCGCGACAGGGGTCCCTGGGGCCAACGTCCTGACTTTC. Its translation: CASSATGVPGANVLTF.

This clonotype was found a few times. This rearrangement joins TRBV6-1 to TRBJ2-1; D remains ambiguous. This CDR3 has 14 residues. Germline values: CDR1 MNHNS, CDR2 SASEGT. V was clipped by 2 bases and J by 4 bases, with 9 bases between them. CDR3 DNA: TGTGCCAGCAGTGAAAACAGTGGTTACAATGAGCAGTTCTTC. Translating it yields CASSENSGYNEQFF.

There are a few counts of this clonotype. The V call is TRBV6-1, the J call TRBJ2-1, with D perhaps matching TRBD2 (5 bases). CDR3 length equals 15 residues. The germline CDR1 and CDR2 sequences are MNHNS and SASEGT. V lost 3 bases and J lost 7, with 16 bases in between. The CDR3 DNA reads TGTGCCAGCAGTGATTTCGGGGTCCGGTTGAATGAGCAGTTCTTC. It specifies CASSDFGVRLNEQFF.

Note on this clonotype: A much larger clone lies one base from this, so it may be a read error. In this CDR3 the conserved last residue, phenylalanine or tryptophan, is missing, so a read error is likely. The V and J genes are TRBV7-2 and TRBJ2-6; D is undetermined. The germline CDR1 and CDR2 sequences are SGHTA and FQGNSA. V lost 1 base and J 0 bases, leaving 7 bases between the germline ends. The CDR3 length is 16 residues. The CDR3 protein is CASSLGQISGANVLTL. The CDR3 coding sequence is TGTGCCAGCAGCTTAGGTCAGATCTCTGGGGCCAACGTCCTGACTTTA.

This clonotype has only a few counts. V usage is TRBV3-1 and J usage is TRBJ2-2; D possibly corresponds to TRBD2 (5 bases). This CDR3 spans 14 amino acids. The germline gives CDR1 LGHDT, CDR2 YNNKEL (reference sequence). V dropped 6 bases and J dropped 5 bases, with 13 bases sitting between them. The CDR3 DNA follows: TGTGCCAGCAGGAAGGACTGGCGGACCGGGGAGCTGTTTTTT. Amino acid sequence: CASRKDWRTGELFF.

This chain uses TRBV19 with TRBJ2-1; perhaps TRBD2 as D (5 bases). Per the germline V gene, CDR1 is LNHDA and CDR2 is SQIVND (reference sequence). CDR3 length: 14 residues. The germline V and J ends were trimmed by 5 bases and 7 bases, with 15 bases remaining between them. The CDR3 nucleotides are TGTGCCAGTAGTGGAGCGGACCGAGGGAATGAGCAGTTCTTC. Its translation: CASSGADRGNEQFF. Filled out from reference TRBV19 and TRBJ2-1, the complete variable domain reads DGGITQSPKYLFRKEGQNVTLSCEQNLNHDAMYWYRQDPGQGLRLIYYSQIVNDFQKGDIAEGYSVSREKKESFPLTVTSAQKNPTAFYLCASSGADRGNEQFFGPGTRLTVL.

As for this clonotype: The junction differs from germline at one of its ends, possibly a read error. The rearrangement uses TRBV28 and TRBJ1-6, with D unresolved. The CDR3 sequence is 12 residues long. The germline V gene has CDR1 MDHEN and CDR2 SYDVKM. CDR3 amino acids: CASSFRRSPPHF. Written as DNA, the CDR3 is TGTGCCAGCAGTTTTCGGCGATCACCCCCCCACTTT.

This clonotype was found a few times. The chain couples TRBV6-5 to TRBJ1-5; D may be TRBD1 (6 bases). Trimming cost V 3 bases and J 4 bases, with 16 bases left between them. This CDR3 has 16 residues. CDR1 and CDR2 (germline): MNHEY, SVGAGI. CDR3 sequence reads: CASSYGVPQGNQPQHF. The CDR3, as DNA: TGTGCCAGCAGTTATGGGGTCCCGCAGGGGAATCAGCCCCAGCATTTT.

This rearrangement joins TRBV24-1 to TRBJ2-1, with 9 bases aligning to TRBD2. This CDR3 comprises 17 residues. V shed 5 bases and J 2 bases; nucleotides not matched to a gene: 9. Germline CDR1 KGHDR, CDR2 SFDVKD. The CDR3 nucleotides are TGTGCCACCAGTGCCGGAAAGGGACTAGCAGCCTACAATGAGCAGTTCTTC. This gives the protein CATSAGKGLAAYNEQFF.

The chain recombines TRBV27 with TRBJ1-5, with TRBD1 as a possible D gene (5 bases). Trimming took off 7 bases at V and 3 bases at J, with 16 bases between the two ends. This CDR3 is built from 15 residues. CDR1 is MNHEY, CDR2 SMNVEV, per germline (reference sequence). The DNA for the CDR3 is TGTGCCAGCAAAGTTGGGCAGGGCCCCAATCAGCCCCAGCATTTT. It translates to CASKVGQGPNQPQHF.

The chain employs TRBV12-3 or TRBV12-4 and TRBJ2-5; a weak D match, TRBD1 (6 bases). Trimming cost V 6 bases and J 4 bases, with 15 bases left between them. CDR3 length equals 14 residues. This chain's CDR3 is CASSFDRRGETQYF. The CDR3, as DNA: TGTGCCAGCAGCTTTGACAGGAGAGGAGAGACCCAGTACTTC.

In DNA form, the CDR3 reads TGTGCCAGCAGCTTATCCCCGGGCAGGGAGGTCTACGAGCAGTACTTC. Protein product: CASSLSPGREVYEQYF. The chain is built from TRBV5-5 and TRBJ2-7, with a weak D call TRBD2 (6 bases). The CDR3 is 16 residues long. Trimming removed 2 bases from V and 3 bases from J, with 18 bases in between. Per the germline V gene, CDR1 is SGHKS and CDR2 is YYEKEE (reference sequence).

The table lists this clonotype with many counts. The chain carries TRBV28 and TRBJ1-6; D unresolved. Germline CDR1 MDHEN, CDR2 SYDVKM. Trimming stripped 6 bases from V and 5 bases from J, with 8 bases between. This CDR3 region has 13 residues. The CDR3 bases are TGTGCCAGCAGGACTGGGAATAATTCACCCCTCCACTTT. This translates into CASRTGNNSPLHF.

This clonotype was recorded a few times. The gene calls are TRBV7-9 and TRBJ2-1, with 13 bases that match TRBD2. Per germline, CDR1 SEHNR and CDR2 FQNEAQ (reference sequence). The trim removed 7 bases at V and 5 bases at J, leaving 5 bases unmatched. The CDR3 contains 15 residues. CDR3 nucleotide sequence: TGTGCCAGCATCCAAACTAGCGGGAGGGACAATGAGCAGTTCTTC. This sequence encodes CASIQTSGRDNEQFF. Drawing the rest from reference TRBV7-9 and TRBJ2-1, the complete variable domain is DTGVSQNPRHKITKRGQNVTFRCDPISEHNRLYWYRQTLGQGPEFLTYFQNEAQLEKSRLLSDRFSAERPKGSFSTLEIQRTEQGDSAMYLCASIQTSGRDNEQFFGPGTRLTVL.

This clonotype was found once. This chain uses TRBV6-8 with TRBJ1-2, with TRBD1 matching over 10 bases. Germline V gives CDR1 MNHGY, CDR2 SAAAGT. There are 15 residues in the CDR3. V trimming: 6 bases; J trimming: 4 bases; junction bases outside the gene matches: 8. The CDR3 DNA is TGTGCCAGCAGGTCGGACAGGGGGGATCTCTATGGCTACACCTTC. It codes for CASRSDRGDLYGYTF.

The V call is TRBV25-1, the J call TRBJ2-7; D may be TRBD1 or TRBD2 (5 bases each). Germline-derived CDR1 and CDR2 are MGHDK and SYGVNS. The CDR3 sequence is 13 residues long. V was trimmed by 6 bases and J by 5 bases, leaving 14 bases between them. CDR3 bases: TGTGCCAGCAGCCACACGGGGCCGAACGAGCAGTACTTC. Translation gives CASSHTGPNEQYF.